The TCR beta chain under discussion was sequenced for a study of shared clonotypes between healthy human individuals. Across the whole study: Ranging from 18 to 49 in age, donors were two women and a few men.

Assay used: immunoSEQ multiplex PCR; TCRdb lists only in-frame clones, some missing. Among over 850,000 clones listed, approximately 78% were seen once. The CDR3 covers 14 residues. Unmatched junction bases numbered 5, after V lost 1 base and J lost 4 bases. CDR1 is GTSNPN, CDR2 SVGIG, per germline (reference sequence). Each of the donors was a healthy adult who was HIV-negative and had not had a recent acute infection or vaccination. The source of this sequence is a man aged 18 to 30 in good health. Some clones in this sample may be carry-over from other donors' samples. What was sequenced was memory CD4+ T cells from PBMCs. Subset in this sample: CD45RA-negative fraction. The chain uses TRBV30 and TRBJ2-5, with 8 bases identical to TRBD1. The CDR3 DNA sequence: TGTGCCTGGAGTGGGTCAGGGGGCTTAGAGACCCAGTACTTC. This sequence encodes CAWSGSGGLETQYF.